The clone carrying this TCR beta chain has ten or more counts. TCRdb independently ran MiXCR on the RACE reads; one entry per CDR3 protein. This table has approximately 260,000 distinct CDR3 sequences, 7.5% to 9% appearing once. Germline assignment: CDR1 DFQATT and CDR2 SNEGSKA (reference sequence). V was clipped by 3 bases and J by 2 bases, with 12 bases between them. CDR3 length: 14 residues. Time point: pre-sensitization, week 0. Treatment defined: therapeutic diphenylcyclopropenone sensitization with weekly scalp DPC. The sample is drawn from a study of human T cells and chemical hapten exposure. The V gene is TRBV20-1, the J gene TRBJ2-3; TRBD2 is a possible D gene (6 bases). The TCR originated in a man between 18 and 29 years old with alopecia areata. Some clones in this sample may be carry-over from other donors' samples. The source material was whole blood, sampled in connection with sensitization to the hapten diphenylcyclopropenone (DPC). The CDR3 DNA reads TGCAGTGCTAGGTCTAGCGCACACACAGATACGCAGTATTTT. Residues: CSARSSAHTDTQYF.